One and the same sample provided the 11 T cell receptor beta chains below, sequenced in a study of cytotoxic CD8 clonotypes in ibrutinib-treated CLL. The method was immunoSEQ multiplex PCR; TCRdb's version includes in-frame clones alone and lacks a portion of them. The sample contains around 140,000 clones, over 75% of which appear only once. This material consisted of PBMCs, taken after 24 months of ibrutinib treatment. All receptors derive from a human donor with chronic lymphocytic leukemia.

This chain links TRBV5-4 with TRBJ2-2, with a tentative D call TRBD2 (5 bases). The CDR3 totals 12 residues. The ends were cut back, 7 bases at V and 5 bases at J, with 9 bases in the middle. Germline CDR1 is SGHNT and CDR2 is YYREEE (reference sequence). CDR3 DNA: TGTGCCAGCTCCTGGGAGACCGGGGAGCTGTTTTTT. Amino acids: CASSWETGELFF.

The rearrangement links TRBV5-1 to TRBJ1-4; no reliable D call. The CDR3 runs 15 residues. Trimming removed 0 bases from V and 2 bases from J, with 8 bases in between. CDR1 and CDR2 (germline): SGHRS, YFSETQ. The CDR3 DNA reads TGCGCCAGCAGCTTGGTACCGGGGACTAATGAAAAACTGTTTTTT. Translating it yields CASSLVPGTNEKLFF.

A note on this clone: Other DNA sequences from this sample encode an identical CDR3 as well. J is TRBJ2-7 and V is TRBV6-5; 8 nucleotides match TRBD1. Trimming took 2 bases from V and 3 from J; bases not matched to a gene: 6. This CDR3 has 15 residues. In germline, CDR1 is MNHEY, CDR2 SVGAGI. As DNA, the CDR3 is TGTGCCAGCAGTTACAAAGACAGGGGCGGCTACGAGCAGTACTTC. This encodes CASSYKDRGGYEQYF.

The chain is built from TRBV18 and TRBJ2-6; unclear D gene. Trimming left V 0 bases short and J 0 bases short, with 6 bases between. The CDR3 contains 16 residues. The germline gives CDR1 KGHSH, CDR2 LQKENI. The CDR3 DNA follows: TGTGCCAGCTCACCACCTATGGGCTCTGGGGCCAACGTCCTGACTTTC. The encoded protein is CASSPPMGSGANVLTF.

The CDR3 here is CSARNGGYNEQFF. The CDR3, as DNA: TGCAGCGCTCGGAACGGTGGTTACAATGAGCAGTTCTTC. This chain joins TRBV29-1 and TRBJ2-1; D not resolved. The CDR3 is made up of 13 amino acids. The V and J ends lost 7 bases and 4 bases respectively, with 14 bases between them. Germline CDR1 and CDR2: SQVTM and ANQGSEA.

The V and J genes are TRBV7-6 and TRBJ1-3; 10 nucleotides agree with TRBD1. This CDR3 has 15 residues. CDR1 is SGHVS, CDR2 FNYEAQ, per germline. V lost 5 bases, J lost 2 bases, and 3 bases stayed unmatched. CDR3 nucleotide sequence: TGTGCCAGCAGCCGGGGGACAGGGGCTGGAAACACCATATATTTT. This sequence encodes CASSRGTGAGNTIYF.

The chain uses TRBV27 and TRBJ2-7; D perhaps matches TRBD1 (6 bases). Germline lookup yields CDR1 MNHEY and CDR2 SMNVEV (reference sequence). This CDR3 has 15 amino acids. V lost 8 bases and J lost 1, with 18 bases in between. The CDR3: CASRAYRDKSYEQYF. The DNA for the CDR3 is TGTGCCAGCCGCGCCTACCGGGACAAATCCTACGAGCAGTACTTC.

The V call is TRBV7-9, the J call TRBJ2-5, with 10 nucleotides matching TRBD2. This CDR3 spans 16 amino acids. J gave up 9 bases and V 2 bases, and 12 bases lay outside the gene matches. Germline-derived CDR1 and CDR2 are SEHNR and FQNEAQ (reference sequence). The CDR3 DNA reads as TGTGCCAGCAGCTTACGTAGCGGGGGGCGTCGAGGGGCCCAGTACTTC. Translated: CASSLRSGGRRGAQYF. The complete variable domain, with remaining parts taken from reference TRBV7-9 and TRBJ2-5, reads DTGVSQNPRHKITKRGQNVTFRCDPISEHNRLYWYRQTLGQGPEFLTYFQNEAQLEKSRLLSDRFSAERPKGSFSTLEIQRTEQGDSAMYLCASSLRSGGRRGAQYFGPGTRLLVL.

This rearrangement joins TRBV7-6 to TRBJ2-3; 9 nucleotides line up with TRBD2. The CDR3 runs 17 residues. Germline CDR1 and CDR2: SGHVS and FNYEAQ. After removal of 1 base from V and 7 bases from J, the junction contained 12 bases not matched to a gene. As DNA, the CDR3 is TGTGCCAGCAGCTTAGAGGGTAGCGGGGGTATCAGGAATACGCAGTATTTT. This encodes CASSLEGSGGIRNTQYF.

Only a few counts were recorded for this clone. The DNA for the CDR3 is TGTGCCAGCAGCAACACGCTTGGAGAAAAACTGTTTTTT. Protein sequence: CASSNTLGEKLFF. The rearrangement uses TRBV5-4 and TRBJ1-4; D remains ambiguous. This CDR3 is built from 13 residues. Germline V gene sequence: CDR1 SGHNT, CDR2 YYREEE (reference sequence). The germline V and J ends were trimmed by 4 bases and 8 bases, with 12 bases remaining between them.

This chain links TRBV29-1 with TRBJ1-2; 8 bases fit TRBD1. The CDR3 runs to 11 residues. The trim removed 2 bases at V and 8 bases at J, leaving 1 base unmatched. Germline V lookup: CDR1 SQVTM, CDR2 ANQGSEA. The CDR3 protein is CSVETGGGYTF. Here the CDR3 DNA reads TGCAGCGTTGAAACAGGGGGAGGCTACACCTTC.